Listed here are 21 T cell receptor beta chains from one sample, sequenced in a study of control samples from healthy donors and cancer patients. Using immunoSEQ multiplex PCR, the repertoire was profiled, and TCRdb retains in-frame clones only, with some absent. The top ten clones hold 3.5% to 4% of a sample with 100,000 to 150,000 clones, approximately 95% of them seen once. The sample comprised blood. These receptors came from a man aged 25-45 years in good health.

V is TRBV3-1 (or the pseudogene TRBV3-2) and J is TRBJ2-1, with 7 nucleotides matching TRBD2. Germline V CDR1 and CDR2: LGHDT, YNNKEL (reference sequence). The junction had 9 bases not matched to a gene; V was cut back by 2 bases and J by 5 bases. This CDR3 has 16 residues. CDR3 amino acids: CASSQQGGAMDNEQFF. The CDR3 region has the DNA TGTGCCAGCAGCCAACAGGGAGGGGCGATGGACAATGAGCAGTTCTTC.

The gene calls are TRBV7-9 and TRBJ2-2; TRBD1 might be the D (5 bases). The CDR3 consists of 16 residues. Per the germline V gene, CDR1 is SEHNR and CDR2 is FQNEAQ (reference sequence). The ends were cut back, 2 bases at V and 0 bases at J, with 10 bases in the middle. The CDR3 sequence is CASSLRGMANTGELFF. CDR3 nucleotides: TGTGCCAGCAGCTTAAGGGGTATGGCGAACACCGGGGAGCTGTTTTTT.

The chain carries TRBV5-5 and TRBJ1-4; tentatively, D is TRBD1 (5 bases). The V gene's germline CDR1 is SGHKS and CDR2 YYEKEE (reference sequence). This CDR3 spans 17 amino acids. V lost 0 bases and J 8 bases, leaving 20 bases between the germline ends. The CDR3 reads CASSLGFWGREREKLFF. For the CDR3, the DNA is TGTGCCAGCAGCTTGGGTTTTTGGGGACGGGAGAGAGAAAAACTGTTTTTT.

A single count supports this clone. The genes are TRBV15 and TRBJ2-6; D possibly matches TRBD1 or TRBD2 (5 bases each). CDR3 length: 19 amino acids. Looked up from germline, CDR1 is LNHNV and CDR2 is YYDKDF (reference sequence). The V end was cut by 4 bases, the J end by 4 bases, with 23 bases between. DNA for the CDR3: TGTGCCACCAGCAAGACGGTCGGGACCCACGCTACCGGGGCCAACGTCCTGACTTTC. Translation gives CATSKTVGTHATGANVLTF.

The chain couples TRBV6-5 to TRBJ2-1; TRBD1 might be the D (6 bases). Per the germline V gene, CDR1 is MNHEY and CDR2 is SVGAGI. V was pared by 6 bases and J by 6 bases, with 9 bases between. The CDR3 is 12 residues long. CDR3 nucleotide sequence: TGTGCCAGCAGCCGGACAGTCAATGAGCAGTTCTTC. It translates to CASSRTVNEQFF.

V and J are TRBV27 and TRBJ1-5; 7 nucleotides align to TRBD1. The V gene's germline CDR1 is MNHEY and CDR2 SMNVEV (reference sequence). The CDR3 totals 16 residues. Trimming cost V 0 bases and J 1 base; bases outside gene matches: 3. The CDR3 DNA follows: TGTGCCAGCAGTTTATCAGGGGGCGGGAGCAATCAGCCCCAGCATTTT. Amino acid sequence: CASSLSGGGSNQPQHF.

The V and J genes are TRBV19 and TRBJ1-1, with 10 nucleotides matching TRBD1. Per the germline V gene, CDR1 is LNHDA and CDR2 is SQIVND (reference sequence). After removal of 7 bases from V and 5 bases from J, the junction contained 7 bases not matched to a gene. The CDR3 totals 14 residues. DNA of the CDR3: TGTGCCAGTACTTTCGGGACAGGGGTTACTGAAGCTTTCTTT. Its translation is CASTFGTGVTEAFF. Combining the CDR3 with reference TRBV19 and TRBJ1-1 gives the whole variable domain DGGITQSPKYLFRKEGQNVTLSCEQNLNHDAMYWYRQDPGQGLRLIYYSQIVNDFQKGDIAEGYSVSREKKESFPLTVTSAQKNPTAFYLCASTFGTGVTEAFFGQGTRLTVV.

This clone occurred once. This sequence joins TRBV5-6 and TRBJ2-7, with 7 bases identical to TRBD1. Unmatched junction bases numbered 11, after V lost 6 bases and J lost 2 bases. Germline loops: CDR1 SGHDT, CDR2 YYEEEE. The CDR3 covers 15 residues. CDR3 coding DNA: TGTGCCAGCACCGCACCGGGACAGAGTCCCTACGAGCAGTACTTC. Translating it yields CASTAPGQSPYEQYF.

The V gene is TRBV7-2, the J gene TRBJ1-1; D may be TRBD1 (5 bases). Germline-derived CDR1 and CDR2 are SGHTA and FQGNSA. CDR3 length: 13 amino acids. V lost 3 bases and J 5 bases, leaving 10 bases between the germline ends. The CDR3 DNA sequence: TGTGCCAGCAGCTTGCGGGACTTTACTGAAGCTTTCTTT. This translates into CASSLRDFTEAFF.

The chain combines TRBV9 with TRBJ2-7; no clear D gene. The CDR3 consists of 13 residues. Trimming left V 0 bases short and J 0 bases short, with 4 bases between. CDR1 is SGDLS, CDR2 YYNGEE, per germline. The CDR3, as DNA: TGTGCCAGCAGCGTAGCGTCCTCCTACGAGCAGTACTTC. Encoded protein: CASSVASSYEQYF.

J is TRBJ1-5 and V is TRBV28; D is uncertain. V was shortened by 3 bases and J by 6 bases, with 3 bases between the two germline ends. The CDR3 runs 11 residues. Germline loops: CDR1 MDHEN, CDR2 SYDVKM. The CDR3: CASSFGQPQHF. The CDR3 region has the DNA TGTGCCAGCAGTTTCGGTCAGCCCCAGCATTTT.

This chain's CDR3 is CASSMAFHSYEQYF. CDR3 in DNA: TGTGCCAGTAGTATGGCCTTCCACTCCTACGAGCAGTACTTC. This chain joins TRBV19 and TRBJ2-7; D is uncertain. Germline V gives CDR1 LNHDA, CDR2 SQIVND (reference sequence). V shed 3 bases and J shed 0 bases, with 9 bases lying between them. The CDR3 has 14 amino acids.

J is TRBJ2-2 and V is TRBV29-1; D might be TRBD2 (5 bases). Germline V lookup: CDR1 SQVTM, CDR2 ANQGSEA. The CDR3 length is 13 residues. The V end was cut by 4 bases, the J end by 4 bases, with 10 bases between. The CDR3 DNA follows: TGCAGCGTTGCAGTGGGGAGCACCGGGGAGCTGTTTTTT. It yields the protein CSVAVGSTGELFF.

The CDR3: CSASSAPNEKLFF. CDR3 nucleotide sequence: TGCAGTGCGAGCAGCGCACCTAATGAAAAACTGTTTTTT. The chain has TRBV29-1 and TRBJ1-4; D is ambiguous. CDR1 is SQVTM, CDR2 ANQGSEA, per germline. The CDR3 sequence is 13 residues long.

V and J are TRBV28 and TRBJ1-6, with a possible D match to TRBD1 (5 bases). The CDR3 has 14 residues. The germline V gene has CDR1 MDHEN and CDR2 SYDVKM. The V and J ends lost 10 bases and 5 bases respectively, with 15 bases between them. The CDR3 DNA is TGTGCCACCAATGGGGGACTTAATAATTCACCCCTCCACTTT. It codes for CATNGGLNNSPLHF.

The chain recombines TRBV7-2 with TRBJ1-2; D gene ambiguous. Trimming pared 1 base from V and 6 bases from J, leaving 21 bases between. Germline values: CDR1 SGHTA, CDR2 FQGNSA. The CDR3 sequence is 17 residues long. DNA of the CDR3: TGTGCCAGCAGCTTAGGTCTCGGAACGGGTCGGGATAATGGCTACACCTTC. This gives the protein CASSLGLGTGRDNGYTF.

The rearrangement links TRBV5-1 to TRBJ1-6; 7 nucleotides match TRBD1. With V trimmed by 0 bases and J by 9 bases, 3 bases remained unmatched. Germline values: CDR1 SGHRS, CDR2 YFSETQ. The CDR3 is made up of 14 amino acids. The CDR3 spells CASSLGDRASPLHF. As DNA, the CDR3 is TGCGCCAGCAGCTTGGGAGACAGGGCTTCACCCCTCCACTTT.

The chain employs TRBV19 and TRBJ2-3; D possibly corresponds to TRBD1 (6 bases). Germline CDR1 LNHDA, CDR2 SQIVND (reference sequence). The CDR3 has 14 residues. Between the trimmed V and J ends, which lost 5 bases and 8 bases, there was a span of 17 bases. CDR3 amino acids: CASSVSPQGTTQYF. The DNA for the CDR3 is TGTGCCAGTAGTGTCAGCCCTCAGGGGACTACGCAGTATTTT.

This chain links TRBV7-2 with TRBJ1-1, with 8 bases fitting TRBD1. This CDR3 spans 15 amino acids. J was trimmed by 5 bases and V by 5 bases; bases with no gene match: 10. Germline loops: CDR1 SGHTA, CDR2 FQGNSA. CDR3 loop: CASSVTRGRETEAFF. The DNA of the CDR3 is TGTGCCAGCAGCGTCACCAGGGGGCGGGAGACTGAAGCTTTCTTT.

This sequence joins TRBV7-2 and TRBJ1-5, with 9 bases that match TRBD1. The CDR3 is made up of 17 amino acids. The germline CDR1 and CDR2 sequences are SGHTA and FQGNSA. With V trimmed by 1 base and J by 0 bases, 4 bases remained unmatched. CDR3 residues: CASSLEGTGYSNQPQHF. In DNA form, the CDR3 reads TGTGCCAGCAGCTTAGAGGGGACAGGGTATAGCAATCAGCCCCAGCATTTT.

This chain joins TRBV5-4 and TRBJ2-1; a weak D match, TRBD1 (5 bases). The germline V and J ends were trimmed by 0 bases and 8 bases, with 18 bases remaining between them. Germline V gives CDR1 SGHNT, CDR2 YYREEE (reference sequence). This CDR3 is built from 16 residues. CDR3: CASSLAYRSYRHEQFF. The CDR3 DNA sequence: TGTGCCAGCAGCTTGGCCTATCGGAGCTACAGGCATGAGCAGTTCTTC.